The 32 T cell receptor beta chains in this list originate from one sample, sequenced in a study of a mutant IDH1 vaccine in newly diagnosed glioma. TCRdb's table, derived via immunoSEQ multiplex PCR, lists solely in-frame clones and lacks some. The data contain 65,000 to 70,000 clones, 80% to 90% of them seen just once; the ten biggest clones take up approximately 4.2%. As to time point: baseline, week 1 (first vaccination visit). Regarding treatment: pre-vaccination baseline after standard-of-care therapy. The specimen comprised peripheral blood mononuclear cells (PBMCs), sampled from a glioma patient treated with radiotherapy, temozolomide or both. These receptors all come from a woman between 18 and 29 years old with glioma. Some clones in this sample may be carry-over from other donors' samples.

This chain uses TRBV18 with TRBJ1-1; perhaps TRBD1 as D (5 bases). V was trimmed by 2 bases and J by 1 base, leaving 8 bases between them. There are 14 residues in the CDR3. In germline, CDR1 is KGHSH, CDR2 LQKENI. CDR3 region: CASSPLQENTEAFF. DNA for the CDR3: TGTGCCAGCTCACCATTACAGGAGAACACTGAAGCTTTCTTT.

This sequence joins TRBV9 and TRBJ2-2; 12 nucleotides align to TRBD2. Trimming took 0 bases from V and 8 from J; bases not matched to a gene: 2. The CDR3 length is 15 residues. CDR1 is SGDLS, CDR2 YYNGEE, per germline. This CDR3 reads CASSVGLAGVGELFF. The DNA for the CDR3 is TGTGCCAGCAGCGTAGGACTAGCGGGGGTTGGGGAGCTGTTTTTT. Together with reference TRBV9 and TRBJ2-2, the CDR3 gives the full variable domain: DSGVTQTPKHLITATGQRVTLRCSPRSGDLSVYWYQQSLDQGLQFLIQYYNGEERAKGNILERFSAQQFPDLHSELNLSSLELGDSALYFCASSVGLAGVGELFFGEGSRLTVL.

The chain has TRBV29-1 and TRBJ2-1, with 10 bases lining up with TRBD2. V trimming: 1 base; J trimming: 6 bases; junction bases outside the gene matches: 9. From germline, CDR1 is SQVTM and CDR2 ANQGSEA. The CDR3 runs 16 residues. CDR3 sequence (DNA): TGCAGCGTTGAAGGCAGCGGGGGGGAGGGAATCAATGAGCAGTTCTTC. This encodes CSVEGSGGEGINEQFF.

The rearrangement links TRBV5-1 to TRBJ1-2; 12 nucleotides agree with TRBD1. CDR3 size: 16 residues. Germline CDR1 reads SGHRS; CDR2 reads YFSETQ. V dropped 6 bases and J dropped 0; count of bases not matched to a gene: 6. The CDR3 region is CASNPGQGATNYGYTF. The CDR3 coding sequence is TGCGCCAGCAACCCGGGACAGGGGGCGACTAACTATGGCTACACCTTC.

This chain's CDR3 is CASSEVANTQYF. CDR3 DNA: TGTGCCAGCAGTGAAGTAGCGAATACGCAGTATTTT. The chain combines TRBV25-1 with TRBJ2-3; D perhaps matches TRBD2 (5 bases). Germline loops: CDR1 MGHDK, CDR2 SYGVNS. This CDR3 is 12 amino acids long. The V gene lost 2 bases and the J gene lost 7 bases, with 7 bases spanning the gap.

This sequence joins TRBV21-1 and TRBJ2-1; no DNA check was done on the table's D call, TRBD2. TRBV21-1 corresponds to a pseudogene. The CDR3 has 18 residues. CDR3 sequence reads: CASSKASGGRTAYNEQFF. The CDR3 nucleotides read TGTGCCAGCAGCAAAGCGTCCGGCGGGAGGACCGCTTACAATGAGCAGTTCTTC.

The chain employs TRBV27 and TRBJ1-5, with TRBD1 as a possible D gene (6 bases). Trimming took 8 bases from V and 9 from J, leaving 20 bases between them. The CDR3 loop spans 14 amino acids. Per germline, CDR1 MNHEY and CDR2 SMNVEV (reference sequence). This CDR3 reads CASGEGGGSRPQHF. CDR3 in DNA: TGTGCCAGCGGCGAGGGCGGGGGCTCTCGGCCCCAGCATTTT.

The CDR3 DNA sequence: TGCGCCAGCAGCCCTCATACCTCCTACGAGCAGTACTTC. As protein: CASSPHTSYEQYF. This chain uses TRBV4-3 with TRBJ2-7; D unclear. V lost 4 bases and J 0 bases, leaving 7 bases between the germline ends. This CDR3 region has 13 residues. The germline gives CDR1 LGHNA, CDR2 YSLEER.

This clone was detected once. The V gene is TRBV7-2, the J gene TRBJ1-2; perhaps TRBD1 as D (5 bases). CDR1 is SGHTA and CDR2 is FQGNSA in the germline V gene. The V gene lost 3 bases and the J gene lost 8 bases, with 10 bases spanning the gap. This CDR3 comprises 12 residues. CDR3 in DNA: TGTGCCAGCAGCTTCAGGGTGGGAGGCTACACCTTC. Encoded protein: CASSFRVGGYTF.

The V and J genes are TRBV7-2 and TRBJ1-2; D is possibly TRBD1 (5 bases). Trimming shortened V by 5 bases and J by 6 bases, and 22 bases separated the two germline ends. CDR3 length: 16 amino acids. CDR1 and CDR2 from the germline V gene are SGHTA and FQGNSA. The CDR3 is CASSPNLIPGTNGYTF. The CDR3 DNA is TGTGCCAGCAGCCCGAACTTGATTCCGGGGACTAATGGCTACACCTTC.

This chain links TRBV7-9 with TRBJ1-3; D may be TRBD1 (6 bases). CDR3 length: 15 amino acids. Between the trimmed V and J ends, which lost 2 bases and 1 base, there was a span of 9 bases. CDR1 and CDR2 (germline): SEHNR, FQNEAQ (reference sequence). The CDR3 reads CASSLYRESGNTIYF. As DNA, the CDR3 is TGTGCCAGCAGCTTATACAGGGAGTCTGGAAACACCATATATTTT.

The rearrangement joins TRBV9 to TRBJ2-7; maybe TRBD1 (5 bases). The V end lost 0 bases, the J end lost 0 bases, and 10 bases lay between the germline ends. The CDR3 covers 15 residues. The germline V gene has CDR1 SGDLS and CDR2 YYNGEE. CDR3 DNA: TGTGCCAGCAGCGTAGCAGGGCTGGACTCCTACGAGCAGTACTTC. Encoded protein: CASSVAGLDSYEQYF.

This chain joins TRBV5-4 and TRBJ2-7; D not resolved. CDR1 and CDR2 from the germline V gene are SGHNT and YYREEE (reference sequence). The CDR3 is 13 residues long. The V gene lost 2 bases and the J gene lost 0 bases, with 6 bases spanning the gap. Here the CDR3 DNA reads TGTGCCAGCAGCTTACTACCCTCCTACGAGCAGTACTTC. This gives the protein CASSLLPSYEQYF.

The chain combines TRBV7-2 with TRBJ2-2; 8 bases fit TRBD2. This CDR3 has 19 residues. Germline V gene sequence: CDR1 SGHTA, CDR2 FQGNSA. V gave up 5 bases and J gave up 4 bases; unmatched junction bases: 18. This CDR3 is CASSSQVQLAADFTGELFF. CDR3 DNA sequence: TGTGCCAGCAGCAGCCAGGTCCAACTAGCGGCGGATTTCACCGGGGAGCTGTTTTTT.

This clone turned up a few times. The V call is TRBV6-5, the J call TRBJ1-1, with a weak D call TRBD1 (5 bases). The germline gives CDR1 MNHEY, CDR2 SVGAGI. V was shortened by 0 bases and J by 4 bases, with 9 bases between the two germline ends. There are 14 residues in the CDR3. The CDR3 nucleotides are TGTGCCAGCAGTTACTCGGGGGGGACCACTGAAGCTTTCTTT. Translating it yields CASSYSGGTTEAFF.

The V gene is TRBV19, the J gene TRBJ1-1; weak D call: TRBD1 (5 bases). V was cut by 8 bases and J by 4 bases, with 14 bases left in between. Germline loops: CDR1 LNHDA, CDR2 SQIVND (reference sequence). The CDR3 has 13 amino acids. CDR3 DNA sequence: TGTGCCAGTGCCTTAGGGGCGCCCACTGAAGCTTTCTTT. Translating it yields CASALGAPTEAFF.

The V and J genes are TRBV27 and TRBJ1-4; 10 positions agree with TRBD1. V was pared by 5 bases and J by 8 bases, with 8 bases of the junction left unmatched. Germline V gives CDR1 MNHEY, CDR2 SMNVEV (reference sequence). This CDR3 has 15 amino acids. CDR3 region: CASSPRTGGREKLFF. Written as DNA, the CDR3 is TGTGCCAGCAGTCCTCGGACAGGGGGGAGGGAAAAACTGTTTTTT.

This clone is a singleton in its sample. The rearrangement joins TRBV2 to TRBJ1-3; 12 bases align to TRBD1. V trimming: 8 bases; J trimming: 1 base; junction bases outside the gene matches: 6. Germline lookup yields CDR1 SNHLY and CDR2 FYNNEI. This CDR3 comprises 16 residues. CDR3 sequence: CASQGTGGMSGNTIYF. The DNA of the CDR3 is TGTGCCAGCCAGGGGACAGGGGGCATGTCTGGAAACACCATATATTTT.

V is TRBV2 and J is TRBJ1-1; 7 bases align to TRBD1. The CDR3 consists of 13 residues. Germline loops: CDR1 SNHLY, CDR2 FYNNEI. Unmatched junction bases numbered 9, after V lost 7 bases and J lost 7 bases. In nucleotides, the CDR3 is TGTGCCAGCAACCCGACAGGGTCTAATGAAGCTTTCTTT. Protein product: CASNPTGSNEAFF.

V usage is TRBV5-1 and J usage is TRBJ1-2; 9 bases align to TRBD1. This CDR3 contains 15 residues. V trimming: 3 bases; J trimming: 2 bases; junction bases outside the gene matches: 5. CDR1 is SGHRS and CDR2 is YFSETQ in the germline V gene. The CDR3 bases are TGCGCCAGCAGCTGGGGGGACAGGGTGAACTATGGCTACACCTTC. It is translated as CASSWGDRVNYGYTF. Based on the CDR3 plus reference TRBV5-1 and TRBJ1-2, the full variable domain is KAGVTQTPRYLIKTRGQQVTLSCSPISGHRSVSWYQQTPGQGLQFLFEYFSETQRNKGNFPGRFSGRQFSNSRSEMNVSTLELGDSALYLCASSWGDRVNYGYTFGSGTRLTVV.

The rearrangement links TRBV15 to TRBJ1-5; D remains unclear. Germline lookup yields CDR1 LNHNV and CDR2 YYDKDF (reference sequence). The CDR3 has 16 amino acids. V lost 0 bases to trimming and J lost 0 bases, with 9 bases between them. CDR3 coding DNA: TGTGCCACCAGCAGAGACAGTCCCCCTAGCAATCAGCCCCAGCATTTT. The encoded protein is CATSRDSPPSNQPQHF.

This rearrangement joins TRBV5-4 to TRBJ2-7, with 9 bases fitting TRBD2. This CDR3 spans 15 amino acids. Germline assignment: CDR1 SGHNT and CDR2 YYREEE (reference sequence). With V trimmed by 3 bases and J by 5 bases, 9 bases remained unmatched. CDR3 in DNA: TGTGCCAGCAGCTCCCTAGCGGGAAATTACCACGAGCAGTACTTC. Protein: CASSSLAGNYHEQYF.

The genes are TRBV5-6 and TRBJ1-2; the D is unclear. Germline-derived CDR1 and CDR2 are SGHDT and YYEEEE. The CDR3 is 13 residues long. Trimming pared 0 bases from V and 6 bases from J, leaving 9 bases between. This CDR3 is CASSLGWGNGYTF. CDR3 sequence (DNA): TGTGCCAGCAGCTTGGGATGGGGAAATGGCTACACCTTC. Together with reference TRBV5-6 and TRBJ1-2, the CDR3 gives the full variable domain: DAGVTQSPTHLIKTRGQQVTLRCSPKSGHDTVSWYQQALGQGPQFIFQYYEEEERQRGNFPDRFSGHQFPNYSSELNVNALLLGDSALYLCASSLGWGNGYTFGSGTRLTVV.

This sequence joins TRBV7-8 and TRBJ2-7; 11 bases line up with TRBD2. Germline assignment: CDR1 SGHVS and CDR2 FQNEAQ. This CDR3 is 15 amino acids long. Germline trimming cut 9 bases from V and 1 base from J; bases unmatched to any gene: 8. The CDR3 DNA follows: TGTGCCAGTACCCCACTAGCGGGGGAGTCCTACGAGCAGTACTTC. Translation: CASTPLAGESYEQYF.

The chain recombines TRBV4-1 with TRBJ1-1; D gene uncertain. Looked up from germline, CDR1 is MGHRA and CDR2 is YSYEKL. Deletions cut 1 base from V and 0 bases from J, with 9 bases between. The length of the CDR3 is 15 residues. The CDR3: CASSQVLQMNTEAFF. The CDR3 nucleotides read TGCGCCAGCAGCCAAGTTTTGCAGATGAACACTGAAGCTTTCTTT.

The V and J genes are TRBV6-5 and TRBJ1-5, with no clear D. Germline CDR1 MNHEY, CDR2 SVGAGI. This CDR3 has 14 residues. Trimming cost V 0 bases and J 2 bases, with 5 bases left between them. The CDR3 bases are TGTGCCAGCAGTTACTCAGCCGGCAATCAGCCCCAGCATTTT. Protein product: CASSYSAGNQPQHF.

On this clone itself: The same CDR3 also results from other DNA sequences found in this sample. The chain combines TRBV7-9 with TRBJ1-1, with TRBD1 identical over 8 bases. The CDR3 sequence is 14 residues long. Unmatched junction bases numbered 2, after V lost 4 bases and J lost 1 base. Per germline, CDR1 SEHNR and CDR2 FQNEAQ (reference sequence). CDR3 nucleotides: TGTGCCAGCAGCTCAGGACAGGGGAACACTGAAGCTTTCTTT. Translation: CASSSGQGNTEAFF. The complete variable domain, with remaining parts taken from reference TRBV7-9 and TRBJ1-1, reads DTGVSQNPRHKITKRGQNVTFRCDPISEHNRLYWYRQTLGQGPEFLTYFQNEAQLEKSRLLSDRFSAERPKGSFSTLEIQRTEQGDSAMYLCASSSGQGNTEAFFGQGTRLTVV.

CDR3 bases: TGTGCCAGCAGCTTGGAAAGGGGACAGGGGGCGACCTACGAGCAGTACTTC. It translates to CASSLERGQGATYEQYF. This chain connects TRBV5-4 to TRBJ2-7; TRBD1 agrees at 12 bases. The CDR3 has 17 amino acids. Per the germline V gene, CDR1 is SGHNT and CDR2 is YYREEE (reference sequence). V was clipped by 0 bases and J by 2 bases; unmatched bases: 6.

The rearrangement joins TRBV30 to TRBJ1-4, with no clear D. This CDR3 has 13 residues. The V end lost 2 bases, the J end lost 7 bases, and 11 bases lay between the germline ends. The V gene's germline CDR1 is GTSNPN and CDR2 SVGIG (reference sequence). CDR3: CAWSLRRGEKLFF. DNA of the CDR3: TGTGCCTGGAGTCTCCGAAGAGGTGAAAAACTGTTTTTT. Looking up the rest from reference TRBV30 and TRBJ1-4 gives the full variable domain: SQTIHQWPATLVQPVGSPLSLECTVEGTSNPNLYWYRQAAGRGLQLLFYSVGIGQISSEVPQNLSASRPQDRQFILSSKKLLLSDSGFYLCAWSLRRGEKLFFGSGTQLSVL.

The rearrangement joins TRBV5-4 to TRBJ2-7; the match to TRBD2 covers 9 bases. Germline-derived CDR1 and CDR2 are SGHNT and YYREEE (reference sequence). The J segment lost 3 bases and the V segment lost 2 bases, leaving 3 bases of the junction unmatched. CDR3 length equals 14 residues. The CDR3 sequence is CASSFGTSNYEQYF. As DNA, the CDR3 is TGTGCCAGCAGCTTCGGGACTAGCAACTACGAGCAGTACTTC.

This sequence joins TRBV6-5 and TRBJ2-3, with D hard to call. V was trimmed by 4 bases and J by 2 bases, leaving 13 bases between them. Germline CDR1 is MNHEY and CDR2 is SVGAGI. The CDR3 runs 15 residues. For the CDR3, the DNA is TGTGCCAGCAGTTTTCAAGCCCGCTACACAGATACGCAGTATTTT. It specifies CASSFQARYTDTQYF.

The chain recombines TRBV6-6 with TRBJ2-1; 7 nucleotides align to TRBD2. The junction had 3 bases not matched to a gene; V was cut back by 4 bases and J by 0 bases. CDR3 length: 15 amino acids. CDR1 and CDR2 from the germline V gene are MNHNY and SVGAGI (reference sequence). The CDR3 DNA reads TGTGCCAGCAGTTCTAGCGGAAACTCCTACAATGAGCAGTTCTTC. Translated: CASSSSGNSYNEQFF.